The clone carrying this TCR beta chain has a handful of counts. A read error may account for a junction end that differs from germline. The researchers obtained blood RNA from unsorted whole blood and also extracted germline DNA. cDNA specific to TCR beta was made from 500 ng of total RNA, with a constant-region primer employed for priming. Libraries of TCR beta came from three nested multiplex PCR rounds with slightly modified ARM-PCR. Both of the initial two PCR rounds ran for around 9 cycles and employed TRBV1-TRBV30 forward primers alongside a C-beta reverse primer. MiXCR was run by TCRdb on the multiplex PCR reads, yielding one entry per CDR3 protein. The sample yields 310,000 or so distinct CDR3 sequences, 50% to 60% seen once. The sample belongs to a study of tumor-infiltrating lymphocytes in primary liver carcinoma. The CDR3 covers 13 residues. The germline V gene has CDR1 SGHNT and CDR2 YENEEA.

The TCR comes from a woman under 40 with primary liver carcinoma and hepatitis B virus infection. V gene TRBV11-3 combines with J gene TRBJ2-3; TRBD2 might be the D (7 bases). The material sequenced was peripheral blood. CDR3 sequence: CACSYTGRDTRYF. CDR3 DNA sequence: TGTGCCTGCAGCTACACAGGGAGGGATACGCGGTATTTT.